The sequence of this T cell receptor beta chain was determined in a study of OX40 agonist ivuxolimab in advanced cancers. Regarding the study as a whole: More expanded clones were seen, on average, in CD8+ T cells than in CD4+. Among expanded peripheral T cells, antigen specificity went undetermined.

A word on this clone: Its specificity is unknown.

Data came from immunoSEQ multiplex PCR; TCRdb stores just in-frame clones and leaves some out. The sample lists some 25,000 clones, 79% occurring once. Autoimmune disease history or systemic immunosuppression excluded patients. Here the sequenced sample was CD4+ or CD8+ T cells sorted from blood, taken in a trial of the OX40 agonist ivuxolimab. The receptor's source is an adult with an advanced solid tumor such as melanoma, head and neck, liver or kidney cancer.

The CDR3 sequence: CASSGEGAYSYEQYF. The DNA of the CDR3 is TGTGCCAGCAGCGGCGAAGGGGCCTACTCCTACGAGCAGTACTTC. The chain combines TRBV5-4 with TRBJ2-7; tentatively, D is TRBD1 (5 bases). Trimming cost V 4 bases and J 0 bases, with 14 bases left between them. Germline V gives CDR1 SGHNT, CDR2 YYREEE (reference sequence). The CDR3 is 15 amino acids.